The 11 T cell receptor beta chains given below trace back to one sample, sequenced in a study of vaccination and CD4 T cells after COVID-19 (dated by TCRdb to between 2021 and 2023). Sample treatment or condition, as interpreted from the label and publication: 10-day PBMC culture with coronavirus spike peptide pools or control peptides (ViraFEST assay). These receptors have no identified antigens. Libraries were constructed by PCR. The reads were generated on an Illumina iSeq 100. At the Johns Hopkins FTIC core, DNA from the cultured CD4+ T cells underwent TCR sequencing with the Oncomine TCR Beta short-read assay. TCRdb reworked the public reads: Q25 trimming with fastp, MiXCR clone assembly, productive beta chains retained. Every distinct CDR3 protein forms one entry, paired with its most common genes and DNA. The table for this sample lists 15,000 to 20,000 distinct CDR3 sequences; roughly 60% of them were counted only once. Approximately 7% of the sample comes from the top ten.

The sequencing used CD4+ T cells from blood, cultured in vitro, collected before SARS-CoV-2 vaccination. Receptors were obtained from a human donor who had recovered from COVID-19.

The V and J genes are TRBV30 and TRBJ1-6; D remains ambiguous. The CDR3 extends over 14 amino acids. Trimming removed 0 bases from V and 5 bases from J, with 8 bases in between. The V gene's germline CDR1 is GTSNPN and CDR2 SVGIG (reference sequence). For the CDR3, the DNA is TGTGCCTGGAGTGTTCAACGTAATAATTCACCCCTCCACTTT. Translating gives CAWSVQRNNSPLHF.

This clonotype has a handful of counts. V and J are TRBV28 and TRBJ2-3; tentative D call: TRBD1 (6 bases). The length of the CDR3 is 18 residues. Germline CDR1 is MDHEN and CDR2 is SYDVKM. V lost 8 bases, J lost 2 bases, and 26 bases lay in between. The CDR3 region has the DNA TGTGCCAGCCCCCCCAACGTAGCAGGGGACCGATACACAGATACGCAGTATTTT. Its translation is CASPPNVAGDRYTDTQYF. Based on the CDR3 plus reference TRBV28 and TRBJ2-3, the full variable domain is DVKVTQSSRYLVKRTGEKVFLECVQDMDHENMFWYRQDPGLGLRLIYFSYDVKMKEKGDIPEGYSVSREKKERFSLILESASTNQTSMYLCASPPNVAGDRYTDTQYFGPGTRLTVL.

CDR3 sequence: CASKTSGWEEQYF. Written as DNA, the CDR3 is TGTGCCAGCAAGACTAGCGGTTGGGAAGAGCAGTACTTC. This sequence joins TRBV2 and TRBJ2-7, with 9 bases aligning to TRBD2. The germline V gene encodes CDR1 SNHLY and CDR2 FYNNEI. There are 13 residues in the CDR3. After removal of 7 bases from V and 7 bases from J, the junction contained 8 bases not matched to a gene. The whole variable domain, remainder taken from reference TRBV2 and TRBJ2-7, is EPEVTQTPSHQVTQMGQEVILRCVPISNHLYFYWYRQILGQKVEFLVSFYNNEISEKSEIFDDQFSVERPDGSNFTLKIRSTKLEDSAMYFCASKTSGWEEQYFGPGTRLTVT.

The chain employs TRBV7-2 and TRBJ1-6, with D possibly being TRBD1 (6 bases). Trimming shortened V by 4 bases and J by 4 bases, and 14 bases separated the two germline ends. The CDR3 runs to 16 residues. Germline CDR1 SGHTA, CDR2 FQGNSA. The CDR3 nucleotides are TGTGCCAGCAGCTACGGGACAACCCATTATAATTCACCCCTCCACTTT. Translation gives CASSYGTTHYNSPLHF.

The chain uses TRBV28 and TRBJ2-3; D is uncertain. The V and J ends lost 4 bases and 2 bases respectively, with 19 bases between them. This CDR3 spans 17 amino acids. The V gene's germline CDR1 is MDHEN and CDR2 SYDVKM. In DNA form, the CDR3 reads TGTGCCAGCAGTTACGTAATGGGTTCCTCTGACACAGATACGCAGTATTTT. Its translation is CASSYVMGSSDTDTQYF.

This chain joins TRBV20-1 and TRBJ2-5; weak D call: TRBD2 (5 bases). Germline V gene data show CDR1 as DFQATT and CDR2 as SNEGSKA (reference sequence). V was pared by 5 bases and J by 1 base, with 8 bases between. This CDR3 is built from 12 residues. Written as DNA, the CDR3 is TGCAGTGCTGAGGAGGTCCAAGAGACCCAGTACTTC. Amino acids: CSAEEVQETQYF.

V is TRBV20-1 and J is TRBJ2-3; TRBD2 matches 11 bases. Germline V gives CDR1 DFQATT, CDR2 SNEGSKA (reference sequence). The trim removed 1 base at V and 2 bases at J, leaving 2 bases unmatched. The length of the CDR3 is 15 residues. The CDR3 DNA reads as TGCAGTGCTAGAGCTAGCGGGAGGAACACAGATACGCAGTATTTT. Translating gives CSARASGRNTDTQYF.

The V gene is TRBV5-1, the J gene TRBJ2-3, with 13 bases that match TRBD2. The V gene end was trimmed by 2 bases and the J gene end by 4 bases; junction bases not matched to a gene: 7. This CDR3 spans 17 amino acids. Germline CDR1 and CDR2: SGHRS and YFSETQ. The CDR3 DNA sequence: TGCGCCAGCAGCTTACGTGGACTAGCGGGAGTCCCAGATACGCAGTATTTT. Amino acids: CASSLRGLAGVPDTQYF.

This chain uses TRBV30 with TRBJ2-3, with 7 bases aligning to TRBD2. This CDR3 region has 13 residues. Trimming removed 8 bases from V and 4 bases from J; junction bases left unmatched: 9. Germline-derived CDR1 and CDR2 are GTSNPN and SVGIG (reference sequence). DNA for the CDR3: TGTGCCATAGGGAGGGATTCGGCAGATACGCAGTATTTT. This translates into CAIGRDSADTQYF.

This sequence joins TRBV6-1 and TRBJ2-2, with 9 bases identical to TRBD2. The CDR3 runs to 16 residues. The V gene's germline CDR1 is MNHNS and CDR2 SASEGT. Germline trimming cut 8 bases from V and 7 bases from J; bases unmatched to any gene: 14. CDR3 sequence (DNA): TGTGCCAGCCACACCGGGACTAGCAGTAATAACGGGGAGCTGTTTTTT. Protein product: CASHTGTSSNNGELFF.

This chain links TRBV20-1 with TRBJ2-3, with 10 bases matching TRBD2. V trimming: 6 bases; J trimming: 3 bases; junction bases outside the gene matches: 9. Germline loops: CDR1 DFQATT, CDR2 SNEGSKA (reference sequence). This CDR3 region has 15 residues. In nucleotides, the CDR3 is TGCAGTGCGCCGCTAGCGGGAGATCGGACAGATACGCAGTATTTT. Its protein is CSAPLAGDRTDTQYF.